These T cell receptor beta chains were read from a single sample in a study of T cell responses to AZD1222 COVID-19 vaccine. TCRdb keeps only in-frame clones here, not all; method: immunoSEQ multiplex PCR. The sample has approximately 150,000 clones, 70% to 90% seen once. The source was peripheral blood, collected on day 0 of AZD1222 vaccination. Source of these receptors: an adult in good health. CDR3s include the opening cysteine and the closing phenylalanine or tryptophan. The order of the fields is J gene, CDR3 length, clone size, D gene, V gene, CDR3 DNA, CDR3 protein. D genes are given only for firm matches. Size values are once, few and many counts, or a class for expanded clones, and some rows have none.

TRBJ2-5 | 18 | once | - | TRBV9 | TGTGCCAGCAGCCCTCCTATGGGGAGGCAGGGTGGGCAAGAGACCCAGTACTTC | CASSPPMGRQGGQETQYF
TRBJ2-3 | 14 | - | TRBD1 | TRBV7-9 | TGTGCCAGCAGGCAGACAGGGGGGACAGATACGCAGTATTTT | CASRQTGGTDTQYF
TRBJ1-1 | 15 | - | TRBD1 | TRBV20-1 | TGCAGTGCTAGTTACCATAGGGGGCTGAACACTGAAGCTTTCTTT | CSASYHRGLNTEAFF
TRBJ1-5 | 13 | few | - | TRBV7-3 | TGTGCCAGCAGCTTGGACAGCAATCAGCCCCAGCATTTT | CASSLDSNQPQHF
TRBJ2-3 | 11 | once | - | TRBV20-1 | TGCAGTGCACCCTGGGGAGATACGCAGTATTTT | CSAPWGDTQYF
TRBJ1-3 | 15 | - | - | TRBV7-2 | TGTGCCAGCAGTCGAATCGGGACACCCGGAAACACCATATATTTT | CASSRIGTPGNTIYF
TRBJ1-1 | 14 | - | - | TRBV18 | TGTGCCAGCTCACCACGGACCGCTGACACTGAAGCTTTCTTT | CASSPRTADTEAFF
TRBJ2-1 | 13 | - | TRBD1 | TRBV29-1 | TGCAGCGTTGATCGACAGGGTCCCAATGAGCAGTTCTTC | CSVDRQGPNEQFF
TRBJ1-3 | 17 | once | - | TRBV4-2 | TGTGCCAGCAGCCAACTGGGGGTTCCCTTGGAAGGAAACACCATATATTTT | CASSQLGVPLEGNTIYF
TRBJ1-5 | 16 | - | TRBD1 | TRBV20-1 | TGCAGTGCTAGTGGGGGACAGGGTATTAGCAATCAGCCCCAGCATTTT | CSASGGQGISNQPQHF
TRBJ1-3 | 15 | - | TRBD1 | TRBV7-8 | TGTGCCAGCAGCCGAGGGGGCCACTCTGGAAACACCATATATTTT | CASSRGGHSGNTIYF
TRBJ1-1 | 13 | - | - | TRBV9 | TGTGCCAGCAGCGCCGCGGGGGCAACCCAAGCTTTCTTT | CASSAAGATQAFF
TRBJ2-5 | 15 | - | TRBD1 | TRBV18 | TGTGCCAGCTCACCTCAACGGGACAGGCAAGAGACCCAGTACTTC | CASSPQRDRQETQYF
TRBJ1-1 | 13 | - | - | TRBV19 | TGTGCCAGTAGTGCATGGGGGTACACTGAAGCTTTCTTT | CASSAWGYTEAFF
TRBJ2-3 | 16 | - | - | TRBV5-1 | TGCGCCAGCAGCTTGTCCACGGCAGCATCTGGAGATACGCAGTATTTT | CASSLSTAASGDTQYF
TRBJ2-1 | 12 | - | - | TRBV10-3 | TGTGCCATCAGTGGGGGGGTGCAAGAGCAGTTCTTC | CAISGGVQEQFF
TRBJ1-6 | 13 | once | TRBD1 | TRBV6-2/TRBV6-3 | TGTGCCAGCAGTACAGGGGTGAACTCACCCCTCCACTTT | CASSTGVNSPLHF
TRBJ1-2 | 15 | - | - | TRBV7-3 | TGTGCCAGCAGCCCGGATGGGCAGAACCCCTATGGCTACACCTTC | CASSPDGQNPYGYTF
TRBJ2-2 | 17 | - | TRBD2 | TRBV3-1/TRBV3-2 | TGTGCCAGCAGCCAGGGACCGGGACTAGCGAGGCCCGGGGAGCTGTTTTTT | CASSQGPGLARPGELFF
TRBJ1-1 | 14 | - | - | TRBV6-6 | TGTGCCAGCAGCCCCGGTCAGTTCAACACTGAAGCTTTCTTT | CASSPGQFNTEAFF
TRBJ2-1 | 15 | - | - | TRBV5-1 | TGCGCCAGCAGCTTTAGCGGAAGCTCCTACAATGAGCAGTTCTTC | CASSFSGSSYNEQFF
TRBJ2-7 | 14 | once | - | TRBV7-8 | TGTGCCAGCAGCTCCGATAATGGGCGGGACGAGCAGTACTTC | CASSSDNGRDEQYF
TRBJ2-7 | 14 | - | TRBD1 | TRBV27 | TGTGCCAGCAGTCTCGCAGGGGGCCCTAACGAGCAGTACTTC | CASSLAGGPNEQYF
TRBJ2-1 | 13 | - | - | TRBV7-2 | TGTGCCAGCAGCTTAACTCCCCAGGGTGAGCAGTTCTTC | CASSLTPQGEQFF
TRBJ2-7 | 13 | - | - | TRBV12-3/TRBV12-4 | TGTGCCAGCAGTTATCTGGGTAACCACGAGCAGTACTTC | CASSYLGNHEQYF
TRBJ2-7 | 13 | - | - | TRBV19 | TGTGCCAGTAGTGGGACGGATACCTACGAGCAGTACTTC | CASSGTDTYEQYF
TRBJ2-1 | 13 | - | TRBD2 | TRBV7-2 | TGTGCCAGCAGCTTAGCGGGAGGGAATGAGCAGTTCTTC | CASSLAGGNEQFF
TRBJ2-4 | 14 | - | TRBD2 | TRBV6-2/TRBV6-3 | TGTGCCAGCAGTACGGGACTAGCGAGCAACATTCAGTACTTC | CASSTGLASNIQYF
TRBJ2-3 | 16 | - | TRBD2 | TRBV5-1 | TGCGCCAGCAGCTTGGCCGGGACTAGCGGGACAGATACGCAGTATTTT | CASSLAGTSGTDTQYF
TRBJ1-1 | 16 | - | - | TRBV15 | TGTGCCACCAGCGATCTTCCGGGGTCCATGAACACTGAAGCTTTCTTT | CATSDLPGSMNTEAFF
TRBJ2-3 | 13 | - | - | TRBV29-1 | TGCAGCGTTGAATTAGGGGCGAGAGATACGCAGTATTTT | CSVELGARDTQYF
TRBJ2-1 | 13 | - | - | TRBV2 | TGTGCCAGCAGTGACCGGGGGGCGAATGAGCAGTTCTTC | CASSDRGANEQFF
TRBJ2-3 | 13 | - | - | TRBV18 | TGTGCCTCCGCGCGGCAGGGAACAGATACGCAGTATTTT | CASARQGTDTQYF
TRBJ1-2 | 15 | - | TRBD1 | TRBV5-1 | TGCGCCAGCAGCCTCACAGGGGGCGGTAACTATGGCTACACCTTC | CASSLTGGGNYGYTF
TRBJ1-5 | 15 | - | TRBD1 | TRBV7-2 | TGTGCCAGCAGCCCAGGGGGGTCCGGCAATCAGCCCCAGCATTTT | CASSPGGSGNQPQHF
TRBJ1-2 | 12 | - | - | TRBV7-3 | TGTGCCAGCAGCGTTCCCCGGGGAAGCTACACCTTC | CASSVPRGSYTF
TRBJ1-3 | 15 | - | - | TRBV6-5 | TGTGCCAGCAGGGGACGGGGCAGGGTCGGAAACACCATATATTTT | CASRGRGRVGNTIYF
TRBJ2-7 | 17 | - | TRBD2 | TRBV6-1 | TGTGCCAGCAGTGAGTTCTCAACGGCTAGCGGGAGTTACGAGCAGTACTTC | CASSEFSTASGSYEQYF
TRBJ2-3 | 17 | - | TRBD2 | TRBV7-2 | TGTGCCAGCAGCTTAGCCATTCTCAGCGGGAGCGCAGATACGCAGTATTTT | CASSLAILSGSADTQYF
TRBJ1-5 | 14 | once | - | TRBV28 | TGTGCCAGCAGTCCAGAGGGGTTCGTAAGGCCCCAGCATTTT | CASSPEGFVRPQHF
TRBJ1-4 | 15 | - | - | TRBV7-6 | TGTGCCAGCAGCTTGGGGGGACGGCCTAATGAAAAACTGTTTTTT | CASSLGGRPNEKLFF
TRBJ1-5 | 13 | - | TRBD1 | TRBV19 | TGTGCCAGTCGAAGACAGGGGAATCAGCCCCAGCATTTT | CASRRQGNQPQHF
TRBJ2-7 | 15 | once | - | TRBV5-1 | TGCGCCAGCAGGACGACTTTCAGCCCGTCCTACGAGCAGTACTTC | CASRTTFSPSYEQYF
TRBJ1-4 | 15 | - | TRBD1 | TRBV6-5 | TGTGCCAGCAGTTCAACCGGGACAGGGGCCGAAAAACTGTTTTTT | CASSSTGTGAEKLFF
TRBJ2-2 | 15 | once | - | TRBV11-2 | TGTGCCAGCAGCTTAGAACCAGGGATCACCGGGGAGCTGTTTTTT | CASSLEPGITGELFF
TRBJ1-1 | 14 | - | TRBD1 | TRBV7-9 | TGTGCCAGCAGCAAAACAGGGGTCAACACTGAAGCTTTCTTT | CASSKTGVNTEAFF
TRBJ2-5 | 14 | - | - | TRBV7-2 | TGTGCCAGCAACCGGGGAGTCAAGGGGGAGACCCAGTACTTC | CASNRGVKGETQYF
TRBJ1-5 | 13 | - | - | TRBV18 | TGTGCCAGCTCAGACATTAATAATCAGCCCCAGCATTTT | CASSDINNQPQHF
TRBJ2-7 | 15 | once | TRBD1 | TRBV7-9 | TGTGCCAGCAGCCTACAGGGACAGGGGGCGATCGAGCAGTACTTC | CASSLQGQGAIEQYF
TRBJ1-4 | 15 | - | - | TRBV7-2 | TGTGCCAGCAGCTTCGAGGGGAGGGAGTATGAAAAACTGTTTTTT | CASSFEGREYEKLFF
TRBJ2-7 | 11 | - | - | TRBV29-1 | TGCAGCGTCCGACTAGTAGGCGAGCAGTACTTC | CSVRLVGEQYF
TRBJ1-4 | 10 | - | - | TRBV19 | TGTGCCAGTACCTCAGACGAACTGTTTTTT | CASTSDELFF